The 9 T cell receptor beta chains below come from one sample, sequenced in a study of metastatic and nonmetastatic thyroid tumors. TCRdb re-clonotyped the PCR reads through MiXCR. Of tens of thousands of clones listed, roughly a fifth are singletons. Every patient underwent thyroid surgery untreated. Sequenced sample: blood. These receptors all stem from a female donor with papillary thyroid cancer or a benign thyroid nodule (not recorded which). Some clones in this sample may be carry-over from other donors' samples.

This clone was seen at least ten times. The CDR3 loop reads CASSSLGGQKNIQYF. The CDR3 coding sequence is TGTGCCAGCAGCTCTCTAGGGGGACAGAAAAACATTCAGTACTTC. The rearrangement joins TRBV5-5 to TRBJ2-4; 7 bases match TRBD1. Trimming removed 3 bases from V and 4 bases from J; junction bases left unmatched: 7. The CDR3 loop spans 15 amino acids. Germline lookup yields CDR1 SGHKS and CDR2 YYEKEE (reference sequence).

This clone was seen only a few times. This chain links TRBV28 with TRBJ2-1; unclear D gene. Germline values: CDR1 MDHEN, CDR2 SYDVKM. The CDR3 is 13 residues long. Trimming cost V 3 bases and J 8 bases, with 11 bases left between them. CDR3 in amino acids: CASSFQAGDEQFF. As DNA, the CDR3 is TGTGCCAGCAGTTTCCAAGCTGGGGATGAGCAGTTCTTC.

This clone was detected ten times or more. V gene TRBV25-1 combines with J gene TRBJ2-1; D is possibly TRBD1 (6 bases). CDR1 and CDR2 (germline): MGHDK, SYGVNS. Trimming removed 9 bases from V and 2 bases from J, with 11 bases in between. The CDR3 totals 13 residues. This CDR3 reads CASSRDTYNEQFF. The DNA for the CDR3 is TGTGCCAGTTCCAGGGACACCTACAATGAGCAGTTCTTC.

This clone was seen at least ten times. The rearrangement links TRBV5-1 to TRBJ2-3; a possible D gene is TRBD2 (5 bases). V gave up 0 bases and J gave up 10 bases, with 18 bases separating them. This CDR3 spans 15 amino acids. The germline CDR1 and CDR2 sequences are SGHRS and YFSETQ. CDR3 loop: CASSLDGRTDGPQYF. CDR3 in DNA: TGCGCCAGCAGCTTGGATGGGCGGACTGACGGGCCGCAGTATTTT.

In its sample, this clone was seen a few times. The chain carries TRBV11-2 and TRBJ2-1; 8 bases line up with TRBD2. CDR1 is SGHAT, CDR2 FQNNGV, per germline. CDR3 length: 15 amino acids. J was trimmed by 4 bases and V by 0 bases; bases with no gene match: 2. CDR3 amino acids: CASSLDSGIYNEQFF. The CDR3 nucleotides read TGTGCCAGCAGCTTAGATAGCGGGATTTACAATGAGCAGTTCTTC.

On this clone itself: At one end the junction does not follow the germline gene, possibly because of a read error. J is TRBJ2-5 and V is TRBV7-9; D might be TRBD1 (6 bases). Germline V lookup: CDR1 SEHNR, CDR2 FQNEAQ (reference sequence). This CDR3 is built from 13 residues. CDR3 DNA sequence: TGTGCCAGTGTGCCCTGGACAGAAGAGACCCAATACTTC. Translating it yields CASVPWTEETQYF.

V usage is TRBV28 and J usage is TRBJ2-5; D may be TRBD2 (5 bases). The CDR3 spans 14 residues. V shed 7 bases and J shed 1 base, with 13 bases lying between them. CDR1 and CDR2 (germline): MDHEN, SYDVKM. Written as DNA, the CDR3 is TGTGCCAGCACCCCCGGGGTCAGCCAAGAGACCCAGTACTTC. Residues: CASTPGVSQETQYF.

By frequency in the sample, this clone is medium-sized. The chain is built from TRBV6-1 and TRBJ1-3; tentatively, D is TRBD1 (5 bases). The CDR3 runs to 14 residues. The V gene lost 5 bases and the J gene lost 5 bases, with 13 bases spanning the gap. Germline V gives CDR1 MNHNS, CDR2 SASEGT. The CDR3 DNA is TGTGCCAGCAGTAAACAGGTCTGGAGAAACACCATATATTTT. This sequence encodes CASSKQVWRNTIYF.

This clone occurred many times. J is TRBJ1-5 and V is TRBV4-3; no reliable D call. The CDR3 length is 15 residues. The V end lost 0 bases, the J end lost 3 bases, and 9 bases lay between the germline ends. Germline V gives CDR1 LGHNA, CDR2 YSLEER. The CDR3 nucleotides read TGCGCCAGCAGCCAAGATCATCAGATCAATCAGCCCCAGCATTTT. The encoded protein is CASSQDHQINQPQHF.